A single sample is the source of the 24 T cell receptor beta chains below, sequenced in a study of monozygotic twins with inflammatory bowel disease. TCRdb processed the 5' RACE reads again and assigns one entry to each CDR3 protein, with no DNA. The sample totals over 350,000 distinct CDR3 sequences; its top ten clones hold just over 2.5%. The specimen was blood. Receptors originate from a human donor with ulcerative colitis or Crohn's disease, or a healthy co-twin of an affected twin (not recorded which).

The chain combines TRBV7-7 with TRBJ2-5; TCRdb reports TRBD1, a call that lacks DNA to check it against. This CDR3 comprises 15 residues. Germline lookup yields CDR1 SSHAT and CDR2 FNYEAQ (reference sequence). CDR3 region: CASSPRDRPQETQYF.

J is TRBJ2-7 and V is TRBV4-1; the TCRdb D gene call, TRBD1, has no DNA to confirm it. The CDR3 totals 14 residues. CDR1 and CDR2 (germline): MGHRA, YSYEKL. The CDR3 spells CASSQEPQGNEQYF.

The chain couples TRBV19 to TRBJ1-3; TCRdb names TRBD1, which stays unverified in the absence of DNA. The CDR3 is 16 residues long. Germline lookup yields CDR1 LNHDA and CDR2 SQIVND (reference sequence). CDR3 protein: CASSYARAAAGNTIYF.

The V gene is TRBV4-3, the J gene TRBJ2-1. The CDR3 consists of 17 residues. Germline assignment: CDR1 LGHNA and CDR2 YSLEER. This CDR3 is CASSQVVLGSSYNEQFF.

The chain uses TRBV9 and TRBJ2-2; TCRdb returns TRBD1, unconfirmable since there is no DNA. CDR1 and CDR2 (germline): SGDLS, YYNGEE. There are 15 residues in the CDR3. The CDR3 sequence is CASSVETGGTGELFF.

The rearrangement links TRBV27 to TRBJ2-5; lacking DNA, the TRBD2 call made by TCRdb goes unchecked. CDR1 is MNHEY, CDR2 SMNVEV, per germline (reference sequence). There are 17 residues in the CDR3. The CDR3 region is CASSLSIVSGDQETQYF.

The chain employs TRBV4-2 and TRBJ2-7; TCRdb selects TRBD1, and the lack of DNA leaves this call unchecked. Looked up from germline, CDR1 is LGHNA and CDR2 is YNFKEQ. The CDR3 consists of 16 residues. The CDR3 is CASSTQTGAVSYEQYF.

The J gene is TRBJ1-5, the V gene TRBV20-1; TCRdb picks TRBD1, but there is no DNA to check that call. The V gene's germline CDR1 is DFQATT and CDR2 SNEGSKA (reference sequence). The CDR3 is 15 residues long. CDR3 in amino acids: CSARGPTGANQPQHF.

This sequence joins TRBV16 and TRBJ2-4; TCRdb's D call of TRBD1 is untestable without DNA. The CDR3 runs 15 residues. CDR1 KGHSY and CDR2 FQNENV come from the germline V gene. The CDR3 loop is CASSRYVGGGNIQYF.

V gene TRBV29-1 combines with J gene TRBJ1-1. The CDR3 has 14 residues. Germline loops: CDR1 SQVTM, CDR2 ANQGSEA. This chain's CDR3 is CSVGVGGVNTEAFF.

The rearrangement uses TRBV6-1 and TRBJ2-7; the TCRdb D gene call, TRBD1, has no DNA to confirm it. The germline CDR1 and CDR2 sequences are MNHNS and SASEGT. The CDR3 runs 13 residues. The CDR3 sequence: CASSEPRDYEQYF.

V is TRBV6-1 and J is TRBJ2-1; TCRdb picks TRBD1, but there is no DNA to check that call. Per germline, CDR1 MNHNS and CDR2 SASEGT. This CDR3 comprises 14 residues. This CDR3 is CASRPGVSYNEQFF.

The rearrangement links TRBV12-3 or TRBV12-4 to TRBJ2-2. The CDR3 loop spans 12 amino acids. CDR3 sequence reads: CASWLEAGELFF.

The chain is built from TRBV25-1 and TRBJ2-3; TCRdb's D call, TRBD1, is unchecked because there is no DNA. This CDR3 is built from 14 residues. Per germline, CDR1 MGHDK and CDR2 SYGVNS. The CDR3: CASSEFLSGYTQYF. The complete variable domain, with remaining parts taken from reference TRBV25-1 and TRBJ2-3, reads EADIYQTPRYLVIGTGKKITLECSQTMGHDKMYWYQQDPGMELHLIHYSYGVNSTEKGDLSSESTVSRIRTEHFPLTLESARPSHTSQYLCASSEFLSGYTQYFGPGTRLTVL.

The chain uses TRBV7-9 and TRBJ1-2; TCRdb reports TRBD1, a call that lacks DNA to check it against. The CDR3 contains 15 residues. Germline loops: CDR1 SEHNR, CDR2 FQNEAQ (reference sequence). CDR3 region: CASSLADRDSYGYTF.

V gene TRBV7-2 combines with J gene TRBJ1-2. Germline V gene lookup returns CDR1 SGHTA and CDR2 FQGNSA. The CDR3 is 16 amino acids. The CDR3 region is CASSYPRGEGGYGYTF.

This sequence joins TRBV4-3 and TRBJ1-2. This CDR3 comprises 15 residues. Looked up from germline, CDR1 is LGHNA and CDR2 is YSLEER. CDR3 loop: CAIIPRGVKAYGYTF.

This chain joins TRBV7-8 and TRBJ1-5; the TCRdb D gene call, TRBD1, has no DNA to confirm it. In germline, CDR1 is SGHVS, CDR2 FQNEAQ. The CDR3 runs to 17 residues. CDR3 sequence reads: CASSLGVRGNSNQPQHF.

The gene calls are TRBV7-2 and TRBJ2-4; TCRdb's D call, TRBD1, is unchecked because there is no DNA. The CDR3 spans 16 residues. Germline CDR1 is SGHTA and CDR2 is FQGNSA. This chain's CDR3 is CASSLSGQGAKNIQYF.

This chain's CDR3 is CASSPRTWNTGELFF. The chain has TRBV7-2 and TRBJ2-2. This CDR3 comprises 15 residues. Germline V gene lookup returns CDR1 SGHTA and CDR2 FQGNSA.

The J gene is TRBJ1-4, the V gene TRBV7-2. Germline V CDR1 and CDR2: SGHTA, FQGNSA. The CDR3 runs 16 residues. CDR3 in amino acids: CASSQSRRRMNEKLFF. The entire variable domain, with the rest obtained from reference TRBV7-2 and TRBJ1-4, is as follows: GAGVSQSPSNKVTEKGKDVELRCDPISGHTALYWYRQSLGQGLEFLIYFQGNSAPDKSGLPSDRFSAERTGGSVSTLTIQRTQQEDSAVYLCASSQSRRRMNEKLFFGSGTQLSVL.

The rearrangement links TRBV30 to TRBJ2-5; the D gene TCRdb calls, TRBD2, cannot be checked with no DNA. The CDR3 consists of 14 residues. CDR1 and CDR2 (germline): GTSNPN, SVGIG (reference sequence). The CDR3 spells CAWSGGSRVETQYF.

The rearrangement joins TRBV4-1 to TRBJ2-7. Germline lookup yields CDR1 MGHRA and CDR2 YSYEKL. This CDR3 contains 15 residues. CDR3 residues: CASSQDPGIDNEQYF.

The V and J genes are TRBV6-1 and TRBJ1-5; the D gene TCRdb calls, TRBD1, cannot be checked with no DNA. CDR1 MNHNS and CDR2 SASEGT come from the germline V gene. This CDR3 spans 16 amino acids. CDR3 region: CASSLDPWMSNQPQHF.